This T cell receptor (beta chain) emerged from a study of blood T cell repertoires in COVID-19. This clone appeared once. With 0 bases clipped from V and 1 base from J, the junction kept 8 bases outside the gene matches. The germline V gene encodes CDR1 SGHDN and CDR2 FVKESK. The CDR3 contains 17 residues. Measured with immunoSEQ multiplex PCR; TCRdb has only the in-frame clones, and not every one. The sample has about 330,000 clones; about nine tenths are singletons. The receptor was derived from a man aged 25 to 45 with COVID-19, enrolled during active disease. The sequencing sample was made of peripheral blood. V usage is TRBV14 and J usage is TRBJ1-1; 7 nucleotides align to TRBD1. The CDR3 DNA follows: TGTGCCAGCAGCCAAGAATCAACAGGGGAGGCGAACACTGAAGCTTTCTTT. It specifies CASSQESTGEANTEAFF.